The 24 T cell receptor beta chains listed next were all sequenced from one sample in a study of long-term antiretroviral therapy in people with HIV. Runs used v3.0 of the immunoSEQ assay and were done at survey level. Assay: immunoSEQ multiplex PCR; the TCRdb copy retains only in-frame clones and omits some. The table has over 7,000 clones, approximately 80% seen once. Material: unsorted PBMCs, obtained 0.1 years after starting antiretroviral therapy. These receptors all stem from a man aged 40-49 years with HIV.

This chain joins TRBV5-1 and TRBJ2-2, with 7 bases that match TRBD1. Germline CDR1 SGHRS, CDR2 YFSETQ. This CDR3 has 18 residues. V lost 2 bases, J lost 0 bases, and 10 bases stayed unmatched. The CDR3, as DNA: TGCGCCAGCAGCTTTGGACAGGTGGACTTTCCGAACACCGGGGAGCTGTTTTTT. Its translation: CASSFGQVDFPNTGELFF.

The chain joins TRBV25-1 to TRBJ1-2; a weak D match, TRBD1 (6 bases). CDR1 MGHDK and CDR2 SYGVNS come from the germline V gene. Trimming pared 6 bases from V and 2 bases from J, leaving 13 bases between. The CDR3 extends over 14 amino acids. The CDR3, as DNA: TGTGCCAGCAGACTCGACAGGCCCAACTATGGCTACACCTTC. It is translated as CASRLDRPNYGYTF.

The gene calls are TRBV10-3 and TRBJ2-7; D remains ambiguous. Trimming stripped 10 bases from V and 4 bases from J, with 17 bases between. CDR3 length: 13 residues. The V gene's germline CDR1 is ENHRY and CDR2 SYGVKD. CDR3 sequence: CATTWANNYEQYF. The DNA of the CDR3 is TGTGCCACCACATGGGCCAACAATTACGAGCAGTACTTC.

The V and J genes are TRBV27 and TRBJ2-1; D is uncertain. The CDR3 has 16 residues. CDR1 MNHEY and CDR2 SMNVEV come from the germline V gene (reference sequence). V was trimmed by 1 base and J by 2 bases, leaving 12 bases between them. The CDR3 nucleotides read TGTGCCAGCAGTTTATGGGCAGCTTCTCCCTACAATGAGCAGTTCTTC. Protein sequence: CASSLWAASPYNEQFF.

The V and J genes are TRBV6-5 and TRBJ2-1, with D tentatively TRBD1 (7 bases). From germline, CDR1 is MNHEY and CDR2 SVGAGI. The CDR3 is 15 residues long. Trimming removed 2 bases from V and 10 bases from J, with 18 bases in between. The chain's CDR3 is CASSYVSTGRGEQFF. CDR3 bases: TGTGCCAGCAGTTACGTATCGACAGGGCGGGGAGAGCAGTTCTTC.

The V gene is TRBV5-1, the J gene TRBJ2-3; TRBD2 agrees at 7 bases. Losses at the gene ends were 0 bases for V and 8 bases for J; bases not matched to a gene: 3. The germline gives CDR1 SGHRS, CDR2 YFSETQ. The CDR3 is 13 residues long. CDR3 sequence (DNA): TGCGCCAGCAGCTTGGCCCCGGGGGGTACGCAGTATTTT. Protein product: CASSLAPGGTQYF. Using reference TRBV5-1 and TRBJ2-3 for the parts outside the CDR3, the full variable domain is KAGVTQTPRYLIKTRGQQVTLSCSPISGHRSVSWYQQTPGQGLQFLFEYFSETQRNKGNFPGRFSGRQFSNSRSEMNVSTLELGDSALYLCASSLAPGGTQYFGPGTRLTVL.

This chain uses TRBV28 with TRBJ2-3; 11 bases align to TRBD2. The CDR3 runs to 20 residues. Germline-derived CDR1 and CDR2 are MDHEN and SYDVKM. V shed 1 base and J 2 bases; nucleotides not matched to a gene: 14. The CDR3 coding sequence is TGTGCCAGCAGTTTATCGGCGACTAGCGGGGACGTCCCATCCACAGATACGCAGTATTTT. Translating gives CASSLSATSGDVPSTDTQYF.

The chain combines TRBV19 with TRBJ2-6; D not certain. This CDR3 spans 14 amino acids. Trimming removed 3 bases from V and 0 bases from J, with 3 bases in between. Germline CDR1 LNHDA, CDR2 SQIVND (reference sequence). The CDR3 is CASSILSGANVLTF. CDR3 in DNA: TGTGCCAGTAGTATTCTCTCTGGGGCCAACGTCCTGACTTTC.

This clone was seen only once. The chain joins TRBV9 to TRBJ1-3, with D unclear. Trimming removed 6 bases from V and 0 bases from J, with 13 bases in between. Germline-derived CDR1 and CDR2 are SGDLS and YYNGEE. This CDR3 has 15 amino acids. This CDR3 is CASTDEGHSGNTIYF. CDR3 DNA sequence: TGTGCCAGCACGGACGAAGGGCACTCTGGAAACACCATATATTTT.

This chain joins TRBV6-1 and TRBJ2-5, with D maybe TRBD1 (5 bases). V was cut by 7 bases and J by 0 bases, with 9 bases left in between. Germline CDR1 is MNHNS and CDR2 is SASEGT. This CDR3 comprises 13 residues. The CDR3: CASTLDNQETQYF. DNA for the CDR3: TGTGCCAGCACCTTGGACAACCAAGAGACCCAGTACTTC.

V is TRBV29-1 and J is TRBJ1-1; perhaps TRBD1 as D (6 bases). Deletions cut 2 bases from V and 4 bases from J, with 17 bases between. Per the germline V gene, CDR1 is SQVTM and CDR2 is ANQGSEA. The CDR3 extends over 15 amino acids. CDR3 DNA sequence: TGCAGCGTTGAATCGGGAAACAGGGAGGCCACTGAAGCTTTCTTT. This sequence encodes CSVESGNREATEAFF.

The V and J genes are TRBV19 and TRBJ2-7; TRBD1 agrees at 9 bases. In germline, CDR1 is LNHDA, CDR2 SQIVND (reference sequence). The V segment lost 4 bases and the J segment 6 bases; nucleotides outside the gene matches: 4. The CDR3 is 13 amino acids. The CDR3 DNA sequence: TGTGCCAGTAGTACCGGACAGGGGTCCGAGCAGTACTTC. It is translated as CASSTGQGSEQYF.

The count of this clone is one. The rearrangement joins TRBV29-1 to TRBJ1-6, with TRBD1 identical over 11 bases. The CDR3 consists of 15 residues. Trimming at V came to 6 bases and at J to 7 bases, leaving 8 bases not matched to a gene. CDR1 is SQVTM, CDR2 ANQGSEA, per germline. CDR3 DNA: TGCAGCGTCAGGATGGGACAGGGGGAGAATTCACCCCTCCACTTT. Protein: CSVRMGQGENSPLHF.

This clone was recorded once. The DNA for the CDR3 is TGTGCCAGCAGTCCCCAGGACAGGGGGAACGAGCAGTACTTC. It translates to CASSPQDRGNEQYF. The chain is built from TRBV27 and TRBJ2-7; TRBD1 matches at 10 bases. This CDR3 has 14 residues. V trimming: 5 bases; J trimming: 5 bases; junction bases outside the gene matches: 6. Germline V gene lookup returns CDR1 MNHEY and CDR2 SMNVEV (reference sequence).

V is TRBV15 and J is TRBJ1-5; 7 nucleotides line up with TRBD1. With 1 base clipped from V and 6 bases from J, the junction kept 3 bases outside the gene matches. Per germline, CDR1 LNHNV and CDR2 YYDKDF (reference sequence). The CDR3 contains 14 residues. The CDR3 sequence: CATSRGGGGQPQHF. CDR3 DNA sequence: TGTGCCACCAGCAGAGGAGGGGGCGGTCAGCCCCAGCATTTT.

The chain has TRBV7-6 and TRBJ1-1; D gene unclear. The length of the CDR3 is 13 residues. Germline assignment: CDR1 SGHVS and CDR2 FNYEAQ. Trimming shortened V by 7 bases and J by 2 bases, and 11 bases separated the two germline ends. The CDR3 protein is CASKLGFNTEAFF. The CDR3 DNA is TGTGCCAGCAAATTGGGATTTAACACTGAAGCTTTCTTT.

This clone has a single count. The chain recombines TRBV18 with TRBJ1-3; D is ambiguous. Deletions cut 0 bases from V and 4 bases from J, with 7 bases between. The CDR3 contains 14 residues. CDR1 and CDR2 from the germline V gene are KGHSH and LQKENI. The CDR3 DNA follows: TGTGCCAGCTCACCACCCGACGTCGGAAACACCATATATTTT. Translating gives CASSPPDVGNTIYF.

The genes are TRBV12-5 and TRBJ2-7, with 11 bases fitting TRBD1. CDR1 and CDR2 (germline): LGHNT, FRNRAP. This CDR3 has 15 residues. V gave up 6 bases and J gave up 5 bases; unmatched junction bases: 9. CDR3 nucleotide sequence: TGTGCTAGTGGCCCACCGGACAGGGGGCCCGACGAGCAGTACTTC. Amino acids: CASGPPDRGPDEQYF. The full variable domain, with the rest looked up from reference TRBV12-5 and TRBJ2-7, is DARVTQTPRHKVTEMGQEVTMRCQPILGHNTVFWYRQTMMQGLELLAYFRNRAPLDDSGMPKDRFSAEMPDATLATLKIQPSEPRDSAVYFCASGPPDRGPDEQYFGPGTRLTVT.

V is TRBV9 and J is TRBJ2-1, with 11 positions matching TRBD2. The ends lost 3 bases at V and 9 bases at J; junction bases unmatched: 5. Germline V gene data show CDR1 as SGDLS and CDR2 as YYNGEE. The CDR3 contains 14 residues. CDR3 region: CASSAGTSGPEQFF. DNA of the CDR3: TGTGCCAGCAGCGCCGGGACTAGCGGACCTGAGCAGTTCTTC.

The chain links TRBV4-1 to TRBJ1-1; 8 bases match TRBD1. Losses at the gene ends were 3 bases for V and 5 bases for J; bases not matched to a gene: 5. The CDR3 covers 14 residues. From germline, CDR1 is MGHRA and CDR2 YSYEKL. The CDR3 reads CASSHGQGKTEAFF. CDR3 bases: TGCGCCAGCAGCCATGGACAGGGAAAAACTGAAGCTTTCTTT.

This chain uses TRBV6-5 with TRBJ2-3; 12 bases are a match to TRBD2. CDR3 size: 14 residues. Trimming removed 8 bases from V and 5 bases from J; junction bases left unmatched: 5. Per germline, CDR1 MNHEY and CDR2 SVGAGI. Here the CDR3 reads CASGLAGTEDTQYF. The CDR3 region has the DNA TGTGCCAGCGGACTAGCGGGGACAGAAGATACGCAGTATTTT.

J is TRBJ1-3 and V is TRBV5-1; no definite D call. Per the germline V gene, CDR1 is SGHRS and CDR2 is YFSETQ. There are 17 residues in the CDR3. The V gene lost 1 base and the J gene lost 0 bases, with 14 bases spanning the gap. In DNA, the CDR3 is TGCGCCAGCAGCTTGTGGGGAGGTATGAGCTCTGGAAACACCATATATTTT. It yields the protein CASSLWGGMSSGNTIYF.

V usage is TRBV5-6 and J usage is TRBJ2-7; D unresolved. V shed 4 bases and J shed 3 bases, with 17 bases lying between them. The germline V gene has CDR1 SGHDT and CDR2 YYEEEE. This CDR3 comprises 15 residues. The CDR3 coding sequence is TGTGCCAGCAGCCCTGGACGGATTAAGGACTACGAGCAGTACTTC. This gives the protein CASSPGRIKDYEQYF.

The chain recombines TRBV27 with TRBJ1-6; 8 nucleotides match TRBD1. After removal of 7 bases from V and 9 bases from J, the junction contained 8 bases not matched to a gene. Germline CDR1 and CDR2: MNHEY and SMNVEV (reference sequence). The CDR3 runs 14 residues. For the CDR3, the DNA is TGTGCCAGCACATCCATGACAGGGGTTTCACCCCTCCACTTT. Its translation: CASTSMTGVSPLHF.